This TCR beta chain was captured by sequencing in a study of cytomegalovirus exposure and HLA in healthy donors. Study summary: As an earlier analysis found, roughly 170 million T cells yielded about 100 million unique TCR beta sequences. Study results and caveats: Excluded were some V segments that proved indistinguishable, including TRBV6-2 and TRBV6-3.

To note about this clone: The antigen remains unidentified.

The PCR was carried out with 60 Vbeta primers and 13 Jbeta primers. TCRdb's copy holds only in-frame clones and misses some; the assay was immunoSEQ multiplex PCR. The sample holds under 150,000 clones, 80% seen once. This CDR3 is 16 amino acids long. Trimming took 1 base from V and 5 from J, leaving 14 bases between them. Per germline, CDR1 SGHDN and CDR2 FVKESK. The genes are TRBV14 and TRBJ1-4; D is possibly TRBD1 (5 bases). The clonotype comes from a woman aged 40-49 years in good health and CMV-seronegative. Input material: PBMCs. The CDR3 region is CASSQGEGQKNEKLFF. The CDR3 coding sequence is TGTGCCAGCAGCCAAGGGGAGGGGCAGAAGAATGAAAAACTGTTTTTT.